A single sample gave rise to the 32 T cell receptor beta chains below, sequenced in a study of blood T cell repertoires in COVID-19. The data were produced by immunoSEQ multiplex PCR, yet TCRdb's version contains in-frame clones alone and is incomplete. Of some 150,000 clones detected, about 88% appear once; the ten largest clones hold roughly 1%. Specimen: peripheral blood. The source of these receptors is a middle-aged man with acute or convalescent COVID-19.

Here the CDR3 reads CASSERGTGPYEQYF. The CDR3 DNA reads TGTGCCAGCAGTGAACGAGGGACAGGCCCCTACGAGCAGTACTTC. This sequence joins TRBV6-1 and TRBJ2-7, with 8 bases matching TRBD1. The V gene end was trimmed by 2 bases and the J gene end by 2 bases; junction bases not matched to a gene: 5. The CDR3 extends over 15 amino acids. Germline V CDR1 and CDR2: MNHNS, SASEGT.

This rearrangement joins TRBV2 to TRBJ2-3; the D gene is possibly TRBD2 (6 bases). Looked up from germline, CDR1 is SNHLY and CDR2 is FYNNEI. V lost 7 bases and J 8 bases, leaving 7 bases between the germline ends. This CDR3 contains 10 residues. The CDR3 protein is CASKLATQYF. In nucleotides, the CDR3 is TGTGCCAGCAAACTAGCTACGCAGTATTTT. Complete variable domain (other parts from reference TRBV2 and TRBJ2-3): EPEVTQTPSHQVTQMGQEVILRCVPISNHLYFYWYRQILGQKVEFLVSFYNNEISEKSEIFDDQFSVERPDGSNFTLKIRSTKLEDSAMYFCASKLATQYFGPGTRLTVL.

This clone was recorded once. At one end, the junction sequence differs from germline, possibly due to a read error. The V gene is TRBV6-6, the J gene TRBJ2-1, with 12 positions matching TRBD2. The CDR3 is 16 amino acids. The germline gives CDR1 MNHNY, CDR2 SVGAGI (reference sequence). The CDR3 DNA reads as TGTGCCAGCAGTTACCTAGCGGGGGGGCCTGGCAATAAGCAGTTCTTC. Its translation is CASSYLAGGPGNKQFF.

This chain joins TRBV19 and TRBJ1-2; 8 bases are shared with TRBD1. Looked up from germline, CDR1 is LNHDA and CDR2 is SQIVND (reference sequence). The CDR3 extends over 16 amino acids. Losses at the gene ends were 6 bases for V and 4 bases for J; bases not matched to a gene: 13. CDR3 sequence: CASRISGQGPFYGYTF. In DNA form, the CDR3 reads TGTGCCAGTAGGATTTCAGGACAGGGCCCCTTCTATGGCTACACCTTC.

J is TRBJ2-5 and V is TRBV2; a possible D gene is TRBD1 (6 bases). CDR1 SNHLY and CDR2 FYNNEI come from the germline V gene. Trimming left V 3 bases short and J 2 bases short, with 16 bases between. This CDR3 region has 16 residues. As DNA, the CDR3 is TGTGCCAGCAGTGAGAACAGGGTTGGGCATCAAGAGACCCAGTACTTC. Protein product: CASSENRVGHQETQYF. Full variable domain (remainder filled in from reference TRBV2 and TRBJ2-5): EPEVTQTPSHQVTQMGQEVILRCVPISNHLYFYWYRQILGQKVEFLVSFYNNEISEKSEIFDDQFSVERPDGSNFTLKIRSTKLEDSAMYFCASSENRVGHQETQYFGPGTRLLVL.

V gene TRBV6-5 combines with J gene TRBJ2-7, with D perhaps matching TRBD2 (5 bases). Germline V CDR1 and CDR2: MNHEY, SVGAGI. The CDR3 extends over 13 amino acids. The V and J ends lost 8 bases and 3 bases respectively, with 14 bases between them. The DNA of the CDR3 is TGTGCCAGCGGGGAGCGTCGCGACTACGAGCAGTACTTC. Residues: CASGERRDYEQYF.

The chain uses TRBV5-4 and TRBJ1-1; no reliable D call. CDR1 SGHNT and CDR2 YYREEE come from the germline V gene (reference sequence). V was pared by 4 bases and J by 5 bases, with 12 bases between. This CDR3 is built from 13 residues. CDR3 region: CASSPSGWTEAFF. The CDR3 bases are TGTGCCAGCAGCCCTAGTGGGTGGACTGAAGCTTTCTTT. The variable domain in full, with the rest retrieved from reference TRBV5-4 and TRBJ1-1, is ETGVTQSPTHLIKTRGQQVTLRCSSQSGHNTVSWYQQALGQGPQFIFQYYREEENGRGNFPPRFSGLQFPNYSSELNVNALELDDSALYLCASSPSGWTEAFFGQGTRLTVV.

V is TRBV27 and J is TRBJ1-1; D unresolved. The V end was cut by 1 base, the J end by 6 bases, with 12 bases between. The CDR3 is 14 residues long. Germline V lookup: CDR1 MNHEY, CDR2 SMNVEV (reference sequence). In DNA, the CDR3 is TGTGCCAGCAGTTTATATCAGAGCGGCGCTGAAGCTTTCTTT. The encoded protein is CASSLYQSGAEAFF.

V is TRBV28 and J is TRBJ2-7; unclear D gene. Trimming cost V 5 bases and J 1 base, with 3 bases left between them. The CDR3 is 11 amino acids. In germline, CDR1 is MDHEN, CDR2 SYDVKM. The chain's CDR3 is CASSQSYEQYF. DNA for the CDR3: TGTGCCAGCAGTCAATCCTACGAGCAGTACTTC.

For the CDR3, the DNA is TGCGCCAGCAGTGACAGGAATCAGCCCCAGCATTTT. This encodes CASSDRNQPQHF. The chain links TRBV10-1 to TRBJ1-5; no firm D call. Per the germline V gene, CDR1 is WNHNN and CDR2 is SYGVQD (reference sequence). The CDR3 is 12 residues long. V was clipped by 3 bases and J by 4 bases, with 4 bases between them.

The chain recombines TRBV4-1 with TRBJ1-2; 8 bases map to TRBD1. The germline V gene has CDR1 MGHRA and CDR2 YSYEKL. This CDR3 region has 15 residues. Losses at the gene ends were 0 bases for V and 3 bases for J; bases not matched to a gene: 3. The CDR3 region has the DNA TGCGCCAGCAGCCAAGATGAACAGGGGGACTATGGCTACACCTTC. This gives the protein CASSQDEQGDYGYTF.

This clone was picked up many times. Written as DNA, the CDR3 is TGTGCCAGCTCACCTCGGGGTGATAGCAATCAGCCCCAGCATTTT. Its translation: CASSPRGDSNQPQHF. The genes are TRBV18 and TRBJ1-5; no clear D. The CDR3 contains 15 residues. The V gene's germline CDR1 is KGHSH and CDR2 LQKENI. Trimming took 3 bases from V and 0 from J, leaving 9 bases between them.

The chain recombines TRBV9 with TRBJ2-1, with 7 bases lining up with TRBD2. With 3 bases clipped from V and 2 bases from J, the junction kept 8 bases outside the gene matches. CDR1 SGDLS and CDR2 YYNGEE come from the germline V gene. This CDR3 has 16 amino acids. The CDR3 region is CASSGGGPTTYNEQFF. DNA of the CDR3: TGTGCCAGCAGCGGGGGGGGACCGACCACCTACAATGAGCAGTTCTTC.

The rearrangement uses TRBV11-1 and TRBJ2-7; TRBD1 matches 8 bases. Germline loops: CDR1 SGHAT, CDR2 FQDESV (reference sequence). This CDR3 has 15 residues. V lost 5 bases and J lost 5; bases outside the gene matches: 11. CDR3 coding DNA: TGTGCCAGCAGCGTTACCTACGGACAGGGCCACGAGCAGTACTTC. It is translated as CASSVTYGQGHEQYF.

A note on this clone: At one end the junction does not follow the germline gene, possibly because of a read error. The V and J genes are TRBV4-2 and TRBJ1-1; TRBD1 agrees at 7 bases. The CDR3 extends over 16 amino acids. CDR1 and CDR2 (germline): LGHNA, YNFKEQ. The DNA of the CDR3 is TGTGCCAGCAACCAATTCCCCGGGACAGTGAACACTGAAGCTTTCTTT. It translates to CASNQFPGTVNTEAFF.

The chain joins TRBV19 to TRBJ1-2; D is unresolved. V was cut by 5 bases and J by 4 bases, with 17 bases left in between. Germline V gene data show CDR1 as LNHDA and CDR2 as SQIVND (reference sequence). The CDR3 has 15 amino acids. CDR3 bases: TGTGCCAGTAGTCCAATCGGCCCTGCGGTCTATGGCTACACCTTC. Its translation: CASSPIGPAVYGYTF.

The gene calls are TRBV9 and TRBJ2-7; TRBD1 aligns across 8 bases. J was trimmed by 3 bases and V by 4 bases; bases with no gene match: 6. This CDR3 has 14 amino acids. Germline V gene data show CDR1 as SGDLS and CDR2 as YYNGEE. In DNA, the CDR3 is TGTGCCAGCAGCTCAGAGGACAGGGACTACGAGCAGTACTTC. This gives the protein CASSSEDRDYEQYF.

V usage is TRBV6-5 and J usage is TRBJ1-1, with TRBD1 as a possible D gene (6 bases). The V and J ends lost 10 bases and 3 bases respectively, with 15 bases between them. Germline assignment: CDR1 MNHEY and CDR2 SVGAGI. The CDR3 loop spans 13 amino acids. CDR3 protein: CATSKGDYTEAFF. CDR3 nucleotides: TGTGCCACCTCGAAGGGGGATTACACTGAAGCTTTCTTT.

This clone was seen more than once but under ten times. This sequence joins TRBV2 and TRBJ2-2; tentatively, D is TRBD2 (5 bases). Trimming pared 8 bases from V and 4 bases from J, leaving 17 bases between. Germline CDR1 reads SNHLY; CDR2 reads FYNNEI. CDR3 length: 15 residues. As DNA, the CDR3 is TGTGCCAGCGGAGAGAGGGTTGATAGCACCGGGGAGCTGTTTTTT. This encodes CASGERVDSTGELFF.

The chain carries TRBV2 and TRBJ2-5; TRBD1 might be the D (6 bases). The CDR3 is 13 residues long. Germline lookup yields CDR1 SNHLY and CDR2 FYNNEI. V shed 7 bases and J shed 5 bases, with 14 bases lying between them. The CDR3 is CASNRQVWETQYF. The CDR3 nucleotides read TGTGCCAGCAACCGACAGGTCTGGGAGACCCAGTACTTC.

This rearrangement joins TRBV10-3 to TRBJ1-6; no clear D. Germline V gives CDR1 ENHRY, CDR2 SYGVKD. Trimming left V 6 bases short and J 10 bases short, with 10 bases between. The CDR3 covers 12 residues. CDR3: CAIRDWESPLHF. CDR3 nucleotides: TGTGCCATCAGGGATTGGGAGTCACCCCTCCACTTT.

This sequence joins TRBV12-3 or TRBV12-4 and TRBJ1-2; the D is unclear. The CDR3 covers 12 residues. The V gene lost 2 bases and the J gene lost 4 bases, with 5 bases spanning the gap. The CDR3 region is CASSLNGYGYTF. CDR3 coding DNA: TGTGCCAGCAGTTTAAACGGCTATGGCTACACCTTC.

The gene calls are TRBV7-9 and TRBJ2-1; no definite D call. This CDR3 spans 11 amino acids. Per the germline V gene, CDR1 is SEHNR and CDR2 is FQNEAQ (reference sequence). Trimming took off 5 bases at V and 7 bases at J, with 6 bases between the two ends. CDR3 sequence reads: CASSTLNEQFF. In nucleotides, the CDR3 is TGTGCCAGCAGCACCCTAAATGAGCAGTTCTTC.

The rearrangement links TRBV19 to TRBJ1-1, with 7 positions matching TRBD1. With V trimmed by 7 bases and J by 1 base, 12 bases remained unmatched. From germline, CDR1 is LNHDA and CDR2 SQIVND (reference sequence). The CDR3 has 16 residues. CDR3 in DNA: TGTGCCAGTAACGTCCTACAGGGGCAGGGGAACACTGAAGCTTTCTTT. It is translated as CASNVLQGQGNTEAFF.

The chain joins TRBV12-3 or TRBV12-4 to TRBJ1-5; D uncertain. The V gene lost 8 bases and the J gene lost 0 bases, with 8 bases spanning the gap. This CDR3 is built from 13 residues. In nucleotides, the CDR3 is TGTGCCAGCTCAGCGGGTAGCAATCAGCCCCAGCATTTT. Protein sequence: CASSAGSNQPQHF.

DNA of the CDR3: TGTGCCAGCAGCCAGGGGGCAGGCACCGGGGAGCTGTTTTTT. This sequence encodes CASSQGAGTGELFF. This sequence joins TRBV3-1 (or the pseudogene TRBV3-2) and TRBJ2-2, with a weak D call TRBD1 (6 bases). Germline V gene sequence: CDR1 LGHDT, CDR2 YNNKEL (reference sequence). V lost 3 bases and J lost 4, with 9 bases in between. This CDR3 is 14 amino acids long.

A few counts support this clone. V gene TRBV14 combines with J gene TRBJ2-1, with D unclear. This CDR3 spans 14 amino acids. Trimming pared 6 bases from V and 5 bases from J, leaving 14 bases between. Per the germline V gene, CDR1 is SGHDN and CDR2 is FVKESK. The CDR3: CASRRALGDNEQFF. CDR3 DNA: TGTGCCAGCAGGCGAGCATTAGGAGACAATGAGCAGTTCTTC.

The V call is TRBV6-6, the J call TRBJ2-2, with a weak D call TRBD1 (5 bases). V shed 8 bases and J shed 3 bases, with 16 bases lying between them. This CDR3 region has 15 residues. Germline CDR1 reads MNHNY; CDR2 reads SVGAGI (reference sequence). The CDR3 DNA reads as TGTGCCAGCGAGGCAGGGCAGTCTGACACCGGGGAGCTGTTTTTT. Protein: CASEAGQSDTGELFF.

The chain employs TRBV19 and TRBJ1-1; D gene unclear. CDR3 length: 13 residues. Germline V lookup: CDR1 LNHDA, CDR2 SQIVND (reference sequence). The V end lost 6 bases, the J end lost 1 base, and 9 bases lay between the germline ends. The CDR3 DNA follows: TGTGCCAGTAGCCGTGGCAGGAACACTGAAGCTTTCTTT. It codes for CASSRGRNTEAFF.

This clone turned up a few times. This chain connects TRBV19 to TRBJ1-3; no clear D gene. CDR1 and CDR2 from the germline V gene are LNHDA and SQIVND (reference sequence). This CDR3 region has 14 residues. V was trimmed by 4 bases and J by 0 bases, leaving 7 bases between them. For the CDR3, the DNA is TGTGCCAGTAGTACCGCGGTCTCTGGAAACACCATATATTTT. It is translated as CASSTAVSGNTIYF.

J is TRBJ1-1 and V is TRBV20-1; unclear D gene. The germline V gene encodes CDR1 DFQATT and CDR2 SNEGSKA (reference sequence). With 5 bases removed from V and 1 base from J, the gap between germline ends came to 5 bases. This CDR3 has 11 amino acids. CDR3 coding DNA: TGCAGTGCTGAGAGGAACACTGAAGCTTTCTTT. Translating it yields CSAERNTEAFF.

The chain joins TRBV11-2 to TRBJ2-2, with no clear D. The germline V gene encodes CDR1 SGHAT and CDR2 FQNNGV. CDR3 length: 15 residues. V shed 2 bases and J shed 1 base, with 8 bases lying between them. CDR3 sequence reads: CASSLNNGNTGELFF. CDR3 DNA: TGTGCCAGCAGCTTAAATAACGGGAACACCGGGGAGCTGTTTTTT.